What follows are 11 T cell receptor beta chains derived from one specimen sequenced in a study of metastatic and nonmetastatic thyroid tumors. Using MiXCR, TCRdb reanalyzed the PCR reads. The table lists tens of thousands of clones, 15% to 20% of them singletons. Not a single patient had been given any form of treatment at any point before undergoing thyroid surgery. The material sequenced was blood. These receptors were collected from a male donor with papillary thyroid cancer or a benign thyroid nodule (not recorded which). Some clones in this sample may be carry-over from other donors' samples.

Of note for this clone: This may arise from a read error, as a much more abundant clone is one base away. The chain uses TRBV7-7 and TRBJ2-5, with D uncertain. The CDR3 has 15 residues. Germline values: CDR1 SSHAT, CDR2 FNYEAQ (reference sequence). This CDR3 is CASSLLYVNQETQYF. In DNA, the CDR3 is TGTGCTAGCAGCTTACTCTACGTTAACCAAGAGACCCAGTACTTC. Complete variable domain (other parts from reference TRBV7-7 and TRBJ2-5): GAGVSQSPRYKVTKRGQDVTLRCDPISSHATLYWYQQALGQGPEFLTYFNYEAQPDKSGLPSDRFSAERPEGSISTLTIQRTEQRDSAMYRCASSLLYVNQETQYFGPGTRLLVL.

This clone has at least ten counts. The genes are TRBV20-1 and TRBJ1-4; a possible D gene is TRBD1 (6 bases). The germline V and J ends were trimmed by 4 bases and 7 bases, with 16 bases remaining between them. The CDR3 spans 14 residues. In germline, CDR1 is DFQATT, CDR2 SNEGSKA (reference sequence). The CDR3 bases are TGCAGTGCTACAAACACAGGGTACGGTGAAAAACTGTTTTTT. Protein sequence: CSATNTGYGEKLFF.

This clone was detected many times. The chain combines TRBV28 with TRBJ1-2; D gene uncertain. CDR3 length: 16 amino acids. V was shortened by 2 bases and J by 2 bases, with 15 bases between the two germline ends. CDR1 is MDHEN and CDR2 is SYDVKM in the germline V gene. CDR3 region: CASSLGGSSPNYGYTF. The DNA of the CDR3 is TGTGCCAGCAGTTTAGGCGGCAGCAGTCCGAACTATGGCTACACCTTC.

In its sample, this clone ranks as medium-sized. The rearrangement joins TRBV6-1 to TRBJ1-1, with D hard to call. The V and J ends lost 4 bases and 5 bases respectively, with 8 bases between them. In germline, CDR1 is MNHNS, CDR2 SASEGT. The length of the CDR3 is 12 residues. The CDR3 loop reads CASSVAETEAFF. CDR3 in DNA: TGTGCCAGCAGTGTCGCGGAGACTGAAGCTTTCTTT.

At least ten counts were recorded for this clone. The chain is built from TRBV13 and TRBJ2-7; D is undetermined. Germline assignment: CDR1 PRHDT and CDR2 FYEKMQ (reference sequence). The germline V and J ends were trimmed by 3 bases and 6 bases, with 12 bases remaining between them. This CDR3 contains 13 residues. Here the CDR3 DNA reads TGTGCCAGCAGCTTCACCTCTACGGGCGAGCAGTACGTC. As protein: CASSFTSTGEQYV.

This clone showed up many times. The rearrangement joins TRBV7-2 to TRBJ2-5; 7 bases map to TRBD1. The CDR3 contains 15 residues. The V segment lost 4 bases and the J segment 1 base; nucleotides outside the gene matches: 6. Germline V gives CDR1 SGHTA, CDR2 FQGNSA. CDR3 region: CASSSFGTAQETQYF. The CDR3 region has the DNA TGTGCCAGCAGCTCCTTTGGGACAGCCCAAGAGACCCAGTACTTC.

This clone was observed a few times. A clone one base away is much larger, so this may be a read error. CDR3 coding DNA: TGTGCCAGCAGCCAAGGTTGGAACAGAGCCACAGATACGCAGTATTTT. It encodes CASSQGWNRATDTQYF. The chain recombines TRBV14 with TRBJ2-3; no reliable D call. The CDR3 sequence is 16 residues long. The V gene lost 1 base and the J gene lost 2 bases, with 13 bases spanning the gap. Germline CDR1 reads SGHDN; CDR2 reads FVKESK.

The J gene is TRBJ2-3, the V gene TRBV11-2, with no clear D. Looked up from germline, CDR1 is SGHAT and CDR2 is FQNNGV. This CDR3 has 15 residues. V lost 2 bases to trimming and J lost 2 bases, with 11 bases between them. The CDR3 loop is CASSLSAPATDTQYF. DNA for the CDR3: TGTGCCAGCAGCTTATCCGCTCCGGCCACAGATACGCAGTATTTT.

There are many counts of this clone. This rearrangement joins TRBV20-1 to TRBJ1-1, with 7 nucleotides matching TRBD1. The ends lost 4 bases at V and 4 bases at J; junction bases unmatched: 3. Germline CDR1 is DFQATT and CDR2 is SNEGSKA (reference sequence). The CDR3 consists of 12 residues. The CDR3 region is CSANRGVTEAFF. In nucleotides, the CDR3 is TGCAGTGCTAACAGGGGAGTCACTGAAGCTTTCTTT.

This clone was seen ten or more times. The chain joins TRBV20-1 to TRBJ2-3; D gene uncertain. Germline CDR1 DFQATT, CDR2 SNEGSKA (reference sequence). CDR3 length: 14 residues. V was trimmed by 0 bases and J by 2 bases, leaving 9 bases between them. CDR3 in amino acids: CSARDVRVTDTQYF. DNA for the CDR3: TGCAGTGCTAGAGATGTTCGAGTCACAGATACGCAGTATTTT.

Worth noting for this clone: Given a much more abundant clone one base away, this may be a read error. The rearrangement uses TRBV5-6 and TRBJ2-5; tentatively, D is TRBD1 (5 bases). Germline V gene data show CDR1 as SGHDT and CDR2 as YYEEEE. The CDR3 covers 16 residues. Trimming took off 1 base at V and 2 bases at J, with 15 bases between the two ends. The CDR3: CASSLSQGLHQETQYF. CDR3 in DNA: TGTGCCAGCAGCTTGTCTCAGGGTCTTCATCAAGAGACCCAGTACTTC.